This T cell receptor beta chain was observed in a study of cytomegalovirus exposure and HLA in healthy donors. General study points: Most TCRs appeared rarely, but some public TCRs recurred in many donors.

Researchers ran the PCR with 60 Vbeta and 13 Jbeta primers. Sequenced by immunoSEQ multiplex PCR; TCRdb stores in-frame clones only, minus some. The profile shows approximately 100,000 clones, 70% to 80% of them singletons. The CDR3 totals 12 residues. Germline CDR1 and CDR2: MNHEY and SVGAGI. V dropped 9 bases and J dropped 7; count of bases not matched to a gene: 7. The donors comprised healthy bone marrow donors. Details on this clone: The antigen is unknown.

Sequencing input: PBMCs. The V gene is TRBV6-5, the J gene TRBJ2-7; 9 bases agree with TRBD2. The receptor was derived from a man aged 50 to 59 in good health and CMV-seropositive. The CDR3 loop reads CASRAGGREQYF. DNA for the CDR3: TGTGCCAGTAGAGCGGGGGGTCGAGAGCAGTACTTC.